This T cell receptor beta chain was identified during a study of T-cell reconstitution after alpha-beta-depleted transplantation in children. Whole-study results and caveats: From surviving recipient T cells and thymic progenitors came the high day-60 TCRbeta diversity observed in some patients. By one year post-transplant, T-cell counts and diversity largely arose from T cells that were newly produced.

CDR1 SGHTA and CDR2 FQGTGA come from the germline V gene. This CDR3 spans 16 amino acids. V lost 3 bases and J lost 6, with 18 bases in between. The authors prepared the TCRbeta library with unique molecular identifiers. TCRdb re-analysed the PCR reads in MiXCR, keeping a single row per CDR3 protein. The data hold 85,000 to 120,000 distinct CDR3 sequences, with 7.5% to 9% observed a single time. As concerns this clonotype: What it binds is unknown.

The sequencing here drew on PBMCs, taken before TCRalphabeta/CD19-depleted stem cell transplant. The genes are TRBV7-3 and TRBJ2-1; D possibly matches TRBD1 or TRBD2 (5 bases each). This receptor was identified in a boy aged 2 to 9 with acute lymphoblastic leukemia, due to receive a stem cell transplant. The CDR3 DNA reads TGTGCCAGCAGCTTGGGACCGGGGCTCGCGGGCAATGAGCAGTTCTTC. This sequence encodes CASSLGPGLAGNEQFF.